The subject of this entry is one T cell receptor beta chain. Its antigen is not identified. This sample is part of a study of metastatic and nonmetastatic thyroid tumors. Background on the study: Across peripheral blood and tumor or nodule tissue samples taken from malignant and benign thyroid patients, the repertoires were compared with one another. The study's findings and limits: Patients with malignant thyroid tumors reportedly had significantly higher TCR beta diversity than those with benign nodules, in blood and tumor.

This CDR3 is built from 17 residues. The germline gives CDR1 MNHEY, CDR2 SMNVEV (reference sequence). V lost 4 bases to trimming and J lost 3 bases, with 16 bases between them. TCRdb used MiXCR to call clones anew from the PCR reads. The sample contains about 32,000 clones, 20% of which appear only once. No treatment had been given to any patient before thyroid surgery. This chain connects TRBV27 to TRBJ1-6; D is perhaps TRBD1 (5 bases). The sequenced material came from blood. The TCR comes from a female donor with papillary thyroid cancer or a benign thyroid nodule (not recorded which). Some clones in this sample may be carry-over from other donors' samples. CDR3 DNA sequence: TGTGCCAGCAGTTCCACTAAGGGGCCGGACTATAATTCACCCCTCCACTTT. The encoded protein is CASSSTKGPDYNSPLHF.